This TCR beta chain originates from a study of radiation and T cells in renal cell carcinoma. Study-level points and caveats: Pretreatment tumor biopsies were lacking, so baseline clonotypes are unknown. In blood, top tumor clones expanded by 2 weeks, shrinking by 4.

Generated by immunoSEQ multiplex PCR, the TCRdb table keeps only in-frame clones and is missing some. The sample lists some 100,000 clones, around 83% seen once, with approximately 7.3% in the top ten. Germline V gives CDR1 SNHLY, CDR2 FYNNEI. The CDR3 length is 21 residues. V gave up 1 base and J gave up 0 bases, with 22 bases separating them. The time point: blood 4 weeks post-SBRT, at nephrectomy. Treatment here: 15 Gy SBRT to primary tumor, nephrectomy 4 weeks later. Clear cell pathology was present in this patient's renal cell carcinoma. As for this clone: What it binds is not known.

V usage is TRBV2 and J usage is TRBJ1-6; tentatively, D is TRBD1 (6 bases). Specimen: blood, collected from a patient whose treatment included radiotherapy and nephrectomy. The receptor was derived from a man in his sixties with renal cell carcinoma. The CDR3 DNA reads as TGTGCCAGCAGTGAAGGGTTTGGGGTGGAGGGGGGTGGCTCCTATAATTCACCCCTCCACTTT. Protein: CASSEGFGVEGGGSYNSPLHF.